This TCR beta chain was documented in a study of shared clonotypes between healthy human individuals. This CDR3 comprises 14 residues. V gave up 0 bases and J gave up 1 base, with 5 bases separating them. Germline V gene lookup returns CDR1 KGHSH and CDR2 LQKENI. As to this clone: The sample has other DNA sequences that encode this CDR3 too.

There were no recent acute infections or vaccinations among the donors, who were healthy HIV-negative adults. Repertoires were generated with immunoSEQ multiplex PCR, while TCRdb's copy carries only in-frame clones and drops some. The table includes fewer than 1.6 million clones, approximately 98.5% detected once. The sequence came from a man between 25 and 39 years old in good health. The chain has TRBV18 and TRBJ2-3; D remains ambiguous. Sequenced input: naive CD4+ T cells sorted from blood. Regarding subset: CD45RA+ positively selected. CDR3 residues: CASSPPSGTDTQYF. The CDR3 bases are TGTGCCAGCTCACCACCCTCTGGCACAGATACGCAGTATTTT.